The table lists the clone carrying this T cell receptor beta chain with a few counts. This sample is part of a study of blood T cell repertoires in COVID-19. Study in general: Researchers got acute and convalescent COVID-19 samples from the United States, Italy and Spain. PBMCs, B-cell-depleted T cells, or T cells provided the cDNA or gDNA that made up the material.

Authors' processing steps: Nucleated cell counts were estimated from reference gene primer amplification. Method: immunoSEQ multiplex PCR; TCRdb's copy keeps in-frame clones and lacks some. Clonal size and the V and J genes are those of that table, whereas D and trimming came from the DNA. This table holds roughly 200,000 clones, roughly 80% found once. This CDR3 contains 17 residues. The clonotype comes from a woman aged 70-85 years with acute or convalescent COVID-19. The rearrangement uses TRBV21-1 and TRBJ1-1; TRBD1, the table's D call, lacks a check against the DNA. TRBV21-1 is an annotated pseudogene. The specimen was peripheral blood. As DNA, the CDR3 is TGTGCCAGCAGCCCCCCAGCAGGACAGACCGTGAACACTGAAGCTTTCTTT. Residues: CASSPPAGQTVNTEAFF.